Following are 11 T cell receptor beta chains from one sample sequenced in a study of blood T cell repertoires in COVID-19. Clones were sequenced by immunoSEQ multiplex PCR, and TCRdb holds only the in-frame ones, with some missing. The profile shows 180,000 or so clones, around 83% of them singletons. The sample was PBMCs or T cells enriched from blood (not recorded which). Receptors were obtained from a man aged 40-49 years who had recovered from COVID-19.

The V and J genes are TRBV2 and TRBJ2-7; 9 positions match TRBD1. The ends lost 6 bases at V and 6 bases at J; junction bases unmatched: 12. In germline, CDR1 is SNHLY, CDR2 FYNNEI. This CDR3 has 15 amino acids. CDR3 DNA sequence: TGTGCCAGCAGAGATAGGGGACAGGGCCGCTTCGAGCAGTACTTC. Translating it yields CASRDRGQGRFEQYF. Full variable domain (remainder filled in from reference TRBV2 and TRBJ2-7): EPEVTQTPSHQVTQMGQEVILRCVPISNHLYFYWYRQILGQKVEFLVSFYNNEISEKSEIFDDQFSVERPDGSNFTLKIRSTKLEDSAMYFCASRDRGQGRFEQYFGPGTRLTVT.

V is TRBV14 and J is TRBJ2-3, with TRBD2 identical over 8 bases. CDR3 length equals 16 residues. V lost 4 bases, J lost 6 bases, and 12 bases stayed unmatched. Germline V CDR1 and CDR2: SGHDN, FVKESK. The CDR3 is CASSRSGGHILDTQYF. DNA for the CDR3: TGTGCCAGCAGCCGAAGCGGGGGCCATATCCTGGATACGCAGTATTTT.

V and J are TRBV7-9 and TRBJ2-2; D is perhaps TRBD2 (6 bases). Germline V lookup: CDR1 SEHNR, CDR2 FQNEAQ (reference sequence). Between the trimmed V and J ends, which lost 2 bases and 1 base, there was a span of 8 bases. This CDR3 has 15 residues. The CDR3 sequence is CASSLPGLNTGELFF. DNA for the CDR3: TGTGCCAGCAGCTTACCGGGACTGAACACCGGGGAGCTGTTTTTT.

This rearrangement joins TRBV2 to TRBJ2-2; a possible D gene is TRBD1 (5 bases). Germline V CDR1 and CDR2: SNHLY, FYNNEI. With 7 bases removed from V and 4 bases from J, the gap between germline ends came to 16 bases. The CDR3 is made up of 15 amino acids. CDR3 loop: CASTRLGPGTGELFF. CDR3 in DNA: TGTGCCAGCACCCGATTGGGGCCAGGCACCGGGGAGCTGTTTTTT.

The rearrangement uses TRBV27 and TRBJ2-2; D unclear. This CDR3 contains 13 residues. Germline V gene lookup returns CDR1 MNHEY and CDR2 SMNVEV (reference sequence). V gave up 2 bases and J gave up 6 bases, with 7 bases separating them. CDR3 sequence reads: CASSLVSAGELFF. CDR3 nucleotides: TGTGCCAGCAGTTTAGTCAGCGCCGGGGAGCTGTTTTTT.

The chain combines TRBV2 with TRBJ1-1; D possibly corresponds to TRBD1 (5 bases). Trimming shortened V by 7 bases and J by 0 bases, and 9 bases separated the two germline ends. Per germline, CDR1 SNHLY and CDR2 FYNNEI. The length of the CDR3 is 13 residues. CDR3 loop: CASMYRLNTEAFF. The CDR3 nucleotides are TGTGCCAGCATGTACAGGCTGAACACTGAAGCTTTCTTT.

V and J are TRBV25-1 and TRBJ1-6; D is unresolved. This CDR3 contains 13 residues. CDR1 and CDR2 from the germline V gene are MGHDK and SYGVNS. V was clipped by 1 base and J by 9 bases, with 7 bases between them. CDR3 region: CASSEWAGSPLHF. The CDR3, as DNA: TGTGCCAGCAGTGAATGGGCGGGTTCACCCCTCCACTTT. Full variable domain (rest looked up from reference TRBV25-1 and TRBJ1-6): EADIYQTPRYLVIGTGKKITLECSQTMGHDKMYWYQQDPGMELHLIHYSYGVNSTEKGDLSSESTVSRIRTEHFPLTLESARPSHTSQYLCASSEWAGSPLHFGNGTRLTVT.

V gene TRBV5-1 combines with J gene TRBJ1-4; 8 bases fit TRBD1. The CDR3 is 19 residues long. The ends lost 0 bases at V and 2 bases at J; junction bases unmatched: 12. Germline V gene lookup returns CDR1 SGHRS and CDR2 YFSETQ. CDR3 coding DNA: TGCGCCAGCAGCTTGGAAGCCAGGGGGCGATGGAGGACTAATGAAAAACTGTTTTTT. Its translation: CASSLEARGRWRTNEKLFF.

This chain connects TRBV7-9 to TRBJ2-7; D gene uncertain. Germline CDR1 SEHNR, CDR2 FQNEAQ (reference sequence). This CDR3 is 13 amino acids long. Trimming cost V 0 bases and J 4 bases, with 7 bases left between them. CDR3 region: CASSLAQSYEQYF. The CDR3 DNA reads as TGTGCCAGCAGCTTAGCGCAGTCATACGAGCAGTACTTC.

The V and J genes are TRBV18 and TRBJ2-1; 10 bases line up with TRBD1. The V gene end was trimmed by 3 bases and the J gene end by 4 bases; junction bases not matched to a gene: 6. The CDR3 runs 16 residues. From germline, CDR1 is KGHSH and CDR2 LQKENI. The chain's CDR3 is CASSPLPGQGYNEQFF. DNA for the CDR3: TGTGCCAGCTCACCTTTGCCGGGACAGGGGTACAATGAGCAGTTCTTC.

The gene calls are TRBV4-2 and TRBJ2-3, with TRBD2 matching 11 bases. This CDR3 is built from 18 residues. From germline, CDR1 is LGHNA and CDR2 YNFKEQ. V lost 4 bases, J lost 1 base, and 10 bases stayed unmatched. For the CDR3, the DNA is TGTGCCAGCAGCCCGACAATAGCACTAGCGGGAGGCACAGATACGCAGTATTTT. This encodes CASSPTIALAGGTDTQYF.